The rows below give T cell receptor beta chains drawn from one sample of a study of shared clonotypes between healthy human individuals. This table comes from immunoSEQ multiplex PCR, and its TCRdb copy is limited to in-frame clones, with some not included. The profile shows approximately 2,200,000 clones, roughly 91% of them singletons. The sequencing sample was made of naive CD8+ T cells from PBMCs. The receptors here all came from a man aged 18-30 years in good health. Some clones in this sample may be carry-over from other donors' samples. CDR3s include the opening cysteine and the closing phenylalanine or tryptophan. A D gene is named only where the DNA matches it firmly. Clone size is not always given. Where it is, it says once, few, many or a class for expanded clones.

CASSQDGPAQETQYF,TGTGCCAGCAGCCAAGATGGGCCGGCCCAAGAGACCCAGTACTTC,-,-,TRBV14,TRBJ2-5
CASTLSGTGTEKLFF,TGTGCCAGCACATTGTCCGGGACAGGGACGGAAAAACTGTTTTTT,-,TRBD1,TRBV27,TRBJ1-4
CASSPGQGTRDTQYF,TGTGCCAGCAGCCCGGGACAGGGTACTCGAGATACGCAGTATTTT,-,TRBD1,TRBV5-6,TRBJ2-3
CASSQDPGRGVVGYGYTF,TGCGCCAGCAGCCAAGACCCCGGTAGGGGGGTGGTCGGCTATGGCTACACCTTC,-,-,TRBV4-1,TRBJ1-2
CAWSVHGYNEQFF,TGTGCCTGGAGTGTACACGGCTACAATGAGCAGTTCTTC,few,-,TRBV30,TRBJ2-1
CASSNDRKAHTEAFF,TGTGCCAGCAGCAACGACAGGAAGGCGCACACTGAAGCTTTCTTT,few,-,TRBV7-9,TRBJ1-1
CASSASGALVNEQFF,TGTGCCAGCAGCGCCTCAGGGGCCCTGGTGAATGAGCAGTTCTTC,-,-,TRBV9,TRBJ2-1
CASSVTSAYEQYF,TGTGCCAGCAGTGTTACTTCAGCGTACGAGCAGTACTTC,-,-,TRBV28,TRBJ2-7
CASSQGNGGVDQPQHF,TGTGCCAGCAGCCAAGGCAATGGGGGGGTTGATCAGCCCCAGCATTTT,-,-,TRBV14,TRBJ1-5
CAISEMDQNTEAFF,TGTGCCATCAGTGAGATGGACCAGAACACTGAAGCTTTCTTT,-,-,TRBV10-3,TRBJ1-1
CASSPGGDITRQYF,TGTGCCAGCAGCCCGGGGGGAGATATTACGAGGCAGTACTTC,-,TRBD2,TRBV5-5,TRBJ2-7
CASSQGGTSGYNEQFF,TGCGCCAGCAGCCAGGGTGGGACTAGCGGCTACAATGAGCAGTTCTTC,-,TRBD2,TRBV5-1,TRBJ2-1
CASSLVQRRTDTQYF,TGTGCCAGCAGCCTCGTCCAACGACGCACAGATACGCAGTATTTT,-,-,TRBV4-2,TRBJ2-3
CASSQDLMNYGYTF,TGTGCCAGCAGCCAAGACCTTATGAACTATGGCTACACCTTC,-,-,TRBV14,TRBJ1-2
CASSFRREGETQYF,TGTGCCAGCAGCTTCAGGCGGGAGGGGGAGACCCAGTACTTC,-,TRBD2,TRBV7-6,TRBJ2-5
CASSPRDSLNEQFF,TGTGCCAGCAGCCCTAGGGACAGTCTCAATGAGCAGTTCTTC,-,TRBD1,TRBV9,TRBJ2-1
CASSLAGTGDYGYTF,TGTGCCAGCAGCTTAGCAGGGACAGGCGACTATGGCTACACCTTC,-,TRBD1,TRBV7-9,TRBJ1-2
CASSVATTLASVDDPMNTEAFF,TGTGCCAGCAGCGTAGCTACAACCCTTGCGAGCGTCGACGATCCCATGAACACTGAAGCTTTCTTT,-,-,TRBV9,TRBJ1-1
CASSPGGDYGYTF,TGTGCCAGCAGCCCAGGGGGCGACTATGGCTACACCTTC,once,TRBD1,TRBV7-9,TRBJ1-2
CASSHGTSGFSYEQYF,TGCGCCAGCAGCCACGGGACTAGCGGGTTCTCCTACGAGCAGTACTTC,-,TRBD2,TRBV4-1,TRBJ2-7
CASSRRGRRQETQYF,TGTGCCAGCAGTAGAAGGGGGCGTCGGCAAGAGACCCAGTACTTC,-,TRBD1,TRBV27,TRBJ2-5
CASSPDRAQPQHF,TGTGCCAGCAGCCCAGACAGGGCCCAGCCCCAGCATTTT,-,TRBD1,TRBV7-9,TRBJ1-5
CASSPLAQHEAFF,TGTGCCAGCTCACCACTGGCACAGCATGAAGCTTTCTTT,once,-,TRBV18,TRBJ1-1
CASSGSGSYNEQFF,TGTGCCAGCAGTGGGAGCGGCTCCTACAATGAGCAGTTCTTC,-,-,TRBV25-1,TRBJ2-1
CASSPRAWGPYNEQFF,TGTGCCAGCAGCCCTCGCGCGTGGGGTCCCTACAATGAGCAGTTCTTC,-,-,TRBV5-6,TRBJ2-1
CASSVGWDTIGEPQHF,TGTGCCAGCAGCGTAGGTTGGGACACTATAGGCGAGCCCCAGCATTTT,few,-,TRBV9,TRBJ1-5
CASSERQSLYNEQFF,TGTGCCAGCAGTGAAAGACAGAGCCTATACAATGAGCAGTTCTTC,-,-,TRBV2,TRBJ2-1
CASSTPSGNTIYF,TGTGCCAGTAGTACACCGAGCGGAAACACCATATATTTT,-,-,TRBV19,TRBJ1-3
CASSYRPPLEAQHF,TGTGCCAGCAGTTACCGCCCCCCACTGGAAGCCCAGCATTTT,-,-,TRBV6-6,TRBJ1-5
CASSAGTQLSYNEQFF,TGTGCCAGCAGCGCCGGAACACAACTCTCCTACAATGAGCAGTTCTTC,-,-,TRBV7-9,TRBJ2-1
CAIGGQGNTEAFF,TGTGCCATCGGCGGACAGGGTAACACTGAAGCTTTCTTT,-,TRBD1,TRBV10-3,TRBJ1-1
CASSSLLGEQFF,TGTGCCAGCAGCTCCTTATTGGGTGAGCAGTTCTTC,-,-,TRBV11-2,TRBJ2-1
CASSISWGADQPQHF,TGTGCCAGTAGTATTAGTTGGGGGGCAGATCAGCCCCAGCATTTT,-,-,TRBV19,TRBJ1-5
CASSRTLDADTGELFF,TGTGCCAGCAGCCGAACGCTTGATGCGGACACCGGGGAGCTGTTTTTT,once,-,TRBV21-1,TRBJ2-2
CASSWGASNTEAFF,TGTGCCAGCAGCTGGGGTGCTTCGAACACTGAAGCTTTCTTT,-,-,TRBV5-6,TRBJ1-1
CASSDGRRTRYTF,TGTGCCAGCAGTGATGGACGGCGTACCCGCTACACCTTC,-,-,TRBV5-5,TRBJ1-2
CASRVTGSNQPQHF,TGTGCCAGCAGGGTTACAGGGAGCAATCAGCCCCAGCATTTT,-,-,TRBV27,TRBJ1-5
CASSYTDRGDYGYTF,TGTGCCAGCAGTTACACTGACAGGGGTGACTATGGCTACACCTTC,-,TRBD1,TRBV6-5,TRBJ1-2
CASSRPLEVQYEQYF,TGTGCCAGCAGCCGCCCTCTAGAGGTTCAGTACGAGCAGTACTTC,once,-,TRBV28,TRBJ2-7
CASSGTGYGYTF,TGTGCCAGTAGTGGGACAGGGTATGGCTACACCTTC,-,TRBD1,TRBV19,TRBJ1-2
CASSPGLTYEQYF,TGTGCCAGCAGCCCGGGACTTACCTACGAGCAGTACTTC,-,-,TRBV14,TRBJ2-7
CAWNERGTYEQYF,TGTGCCTGGAATGAAAGGGGGACCTACGAGCAGTACTTC,-,-,TRBV30,TRBJ2-7
CASSLVRGNQPQHF,TGTGCCAGCAGTTTAGTCCGGGGCAATCAGCCCCAGCATTTT,few,-,TRBV27,TRBJ1-5